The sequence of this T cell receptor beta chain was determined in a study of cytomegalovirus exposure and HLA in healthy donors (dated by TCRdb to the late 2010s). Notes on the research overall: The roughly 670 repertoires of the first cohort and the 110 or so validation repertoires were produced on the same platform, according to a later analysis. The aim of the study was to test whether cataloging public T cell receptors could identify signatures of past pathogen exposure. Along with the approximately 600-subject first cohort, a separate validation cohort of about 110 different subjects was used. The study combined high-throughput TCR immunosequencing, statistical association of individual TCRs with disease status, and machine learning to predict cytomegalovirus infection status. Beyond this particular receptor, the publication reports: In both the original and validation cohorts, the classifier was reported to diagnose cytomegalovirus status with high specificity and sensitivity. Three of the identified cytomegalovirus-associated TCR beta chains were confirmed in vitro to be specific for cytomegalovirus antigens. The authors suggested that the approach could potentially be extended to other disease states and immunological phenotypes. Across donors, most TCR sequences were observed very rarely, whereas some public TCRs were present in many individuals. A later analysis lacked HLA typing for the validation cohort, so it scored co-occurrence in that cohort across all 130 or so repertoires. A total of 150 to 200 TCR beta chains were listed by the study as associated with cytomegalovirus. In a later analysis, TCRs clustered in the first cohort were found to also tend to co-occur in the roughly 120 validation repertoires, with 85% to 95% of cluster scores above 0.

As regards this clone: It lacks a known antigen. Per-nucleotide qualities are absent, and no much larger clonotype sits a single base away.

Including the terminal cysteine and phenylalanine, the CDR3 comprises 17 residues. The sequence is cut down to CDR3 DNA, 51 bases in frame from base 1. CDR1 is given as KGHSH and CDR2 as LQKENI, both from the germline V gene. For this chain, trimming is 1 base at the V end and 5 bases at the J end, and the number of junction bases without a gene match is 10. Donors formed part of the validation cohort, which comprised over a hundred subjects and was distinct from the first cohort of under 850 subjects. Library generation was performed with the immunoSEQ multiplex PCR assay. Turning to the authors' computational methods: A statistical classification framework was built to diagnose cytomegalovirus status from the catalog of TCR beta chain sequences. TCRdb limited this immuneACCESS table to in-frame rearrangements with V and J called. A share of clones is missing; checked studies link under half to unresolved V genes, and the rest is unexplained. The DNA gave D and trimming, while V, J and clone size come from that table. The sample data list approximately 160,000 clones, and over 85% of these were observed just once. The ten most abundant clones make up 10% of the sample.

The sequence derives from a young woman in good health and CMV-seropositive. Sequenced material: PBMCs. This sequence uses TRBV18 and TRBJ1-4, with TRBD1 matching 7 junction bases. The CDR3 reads CASSPLHTGTVNEKLFF. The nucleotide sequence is TGTGCCAGCTCACCACTGCATACCGGGACAGTCAATGAAAAACTGTTTTTT.